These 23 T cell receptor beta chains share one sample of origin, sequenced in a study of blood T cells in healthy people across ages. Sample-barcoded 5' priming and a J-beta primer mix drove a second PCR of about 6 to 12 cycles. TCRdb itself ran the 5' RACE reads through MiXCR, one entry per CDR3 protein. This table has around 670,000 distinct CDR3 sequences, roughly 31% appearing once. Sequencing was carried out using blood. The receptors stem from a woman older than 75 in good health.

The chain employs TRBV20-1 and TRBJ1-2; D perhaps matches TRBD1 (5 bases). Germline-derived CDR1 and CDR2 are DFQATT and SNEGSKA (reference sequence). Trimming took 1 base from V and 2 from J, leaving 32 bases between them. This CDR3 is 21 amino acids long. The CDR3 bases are TGCAGTGCTAGAGGTTGGAGGAAAGTAAACCTAGGCAGGGCTGACAACTATGGCTACACCTTC. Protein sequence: CSARGWRKVNLGRADNYGYTF.

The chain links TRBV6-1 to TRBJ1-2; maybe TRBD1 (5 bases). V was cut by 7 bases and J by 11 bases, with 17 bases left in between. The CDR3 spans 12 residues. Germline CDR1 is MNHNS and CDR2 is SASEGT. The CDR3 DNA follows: TGTGCCAGCAAGCAGGACTCTGGGGGGTACACCTTC. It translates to CASKQDSGGYTF.

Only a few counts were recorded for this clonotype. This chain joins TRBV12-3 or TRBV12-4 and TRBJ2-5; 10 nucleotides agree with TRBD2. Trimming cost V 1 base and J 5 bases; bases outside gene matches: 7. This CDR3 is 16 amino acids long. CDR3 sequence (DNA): TGTGCCAGCAGTTTAGGTTCTAGCGGGGGTATTGAGACCCAGTACTTC. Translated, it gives CASSLGSSGGIETQYF.

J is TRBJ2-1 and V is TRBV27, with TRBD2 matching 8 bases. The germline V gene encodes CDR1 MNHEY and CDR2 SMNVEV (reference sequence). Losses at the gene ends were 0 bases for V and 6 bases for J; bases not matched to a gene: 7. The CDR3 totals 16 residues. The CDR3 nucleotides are TGTGCCAGCAGTTTATCCACGGGAGGGACTTTCAATGAGCAGTTCTTC. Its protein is CASSLSTGGTFNEQFF.

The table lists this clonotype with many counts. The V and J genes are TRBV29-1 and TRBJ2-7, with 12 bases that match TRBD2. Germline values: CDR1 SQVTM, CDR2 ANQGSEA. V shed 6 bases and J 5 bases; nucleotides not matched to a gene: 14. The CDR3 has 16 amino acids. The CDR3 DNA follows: TGCAGCGTGGGGTCTAGCGGGGGGGCCCGGTTAAACGAGCAGTACTTC. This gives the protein CSVGSSGGARLNEQYF.

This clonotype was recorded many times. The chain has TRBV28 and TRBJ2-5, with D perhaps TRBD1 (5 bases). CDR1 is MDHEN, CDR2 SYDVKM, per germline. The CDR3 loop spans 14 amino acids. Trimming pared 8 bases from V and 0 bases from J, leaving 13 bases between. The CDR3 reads CASGETENQETQYF. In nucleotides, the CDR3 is TGTGCCAGCGGAGAGACAGAAAACCAAGAGACCCAGTACTTC.

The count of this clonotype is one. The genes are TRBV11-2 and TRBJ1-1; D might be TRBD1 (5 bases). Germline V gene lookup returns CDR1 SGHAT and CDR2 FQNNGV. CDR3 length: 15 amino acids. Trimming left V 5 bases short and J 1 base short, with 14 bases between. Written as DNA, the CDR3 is TGTGCCAGCAGCGTGACCGGGACTCCGAACACTGAAGCTTTCTTT. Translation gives CASSVTGTPNTEAFF. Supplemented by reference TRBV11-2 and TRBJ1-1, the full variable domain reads EAGVAQSPRYKIIEKRQSVAFWCNPISGHATLYWYQQILGQGPKLLIQFQNNGVVDDSQLPKDRFSAERLKGVDSTLKIQPAKLEDSAVYLCASSVTGTPNTEAFFGQGTRLTVV.

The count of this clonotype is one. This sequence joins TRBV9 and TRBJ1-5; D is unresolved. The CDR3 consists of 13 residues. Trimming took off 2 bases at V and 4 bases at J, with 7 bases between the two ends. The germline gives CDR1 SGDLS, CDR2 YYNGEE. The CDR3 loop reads CASSVRDNQPQHF. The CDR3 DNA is TGTGCCAGCAGCGTGAGGGATAATCAGCCCCAGCATTTT.

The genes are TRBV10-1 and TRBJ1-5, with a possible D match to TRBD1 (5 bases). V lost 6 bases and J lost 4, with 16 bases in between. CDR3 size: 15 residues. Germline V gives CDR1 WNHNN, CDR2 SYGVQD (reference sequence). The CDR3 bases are TGCGCCAGCAGGGGGGACCAAGGGGATAATCAGCCCCAGCATTTT. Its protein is CASRGDQGDNQPQHF.

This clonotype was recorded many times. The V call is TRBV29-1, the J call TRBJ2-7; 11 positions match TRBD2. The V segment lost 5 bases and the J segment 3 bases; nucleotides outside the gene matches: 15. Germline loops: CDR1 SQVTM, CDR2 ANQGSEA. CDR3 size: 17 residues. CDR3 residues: CSVQGGAGTSGIYEQYF. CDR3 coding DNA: TGCAGCGTTCAAGGCGGGGCCGGGACTAGCGGCATCTACGAGCAGTACTTC.

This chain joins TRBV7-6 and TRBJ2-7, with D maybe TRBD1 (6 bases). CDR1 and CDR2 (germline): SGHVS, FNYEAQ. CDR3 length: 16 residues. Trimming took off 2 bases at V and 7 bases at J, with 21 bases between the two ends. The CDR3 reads CASSLSKTSGVDEQYF. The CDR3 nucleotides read TGTGCCAGCAGCTTATCGAAAACCTCAGGGGTGGATGAGCAGTACTTC.

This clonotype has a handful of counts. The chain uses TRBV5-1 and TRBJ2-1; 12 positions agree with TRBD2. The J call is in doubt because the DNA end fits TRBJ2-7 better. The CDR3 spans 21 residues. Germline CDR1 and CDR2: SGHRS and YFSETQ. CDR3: CASSLSPGQTSGGSSYNEQYF. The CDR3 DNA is TGCGCCAGCAGCCTGAGCCCGGGCCAAACTAGCGGGGGGTCCTCCTACAATGAGCAGTACTTC.

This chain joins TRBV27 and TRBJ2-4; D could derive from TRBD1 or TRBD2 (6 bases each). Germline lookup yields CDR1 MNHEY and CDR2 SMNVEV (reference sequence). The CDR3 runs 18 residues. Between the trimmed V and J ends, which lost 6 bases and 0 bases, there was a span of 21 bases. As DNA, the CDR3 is TGTGCCAGCAGCCCCGGGACGAAGGGGGGACTAGCCAAAAACATTCAGTACTTC. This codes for CASSPGTKGGLAKNIQYF.

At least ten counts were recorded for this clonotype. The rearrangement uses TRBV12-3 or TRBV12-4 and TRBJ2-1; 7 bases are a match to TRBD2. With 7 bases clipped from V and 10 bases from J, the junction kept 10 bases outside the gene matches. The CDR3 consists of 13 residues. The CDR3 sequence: CASNTLTAGEQFF. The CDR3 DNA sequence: TGTGCCAGCAACACGCTCACAGCGGGGGAGCAGTTCTTC.

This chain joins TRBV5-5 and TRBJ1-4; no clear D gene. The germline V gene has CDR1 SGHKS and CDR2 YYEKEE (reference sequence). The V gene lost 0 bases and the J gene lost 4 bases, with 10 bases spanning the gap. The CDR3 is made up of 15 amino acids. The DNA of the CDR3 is TGTGCCAGCAGCTTGGTGGTCAGGCTTAATGAAAAACTGTTTTTT. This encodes CASSLVVRLNEKLFF.

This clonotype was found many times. DNA for the CDR3: TGCAGTGCTAGGGGGATCCGGGACAGGCATGGCTACACCTTC. It translates to CSARGIRDRHGYTF. The chain couples TRBV20-1 to TRBJ1-2, with 8 positions matching TRBD1. Germline CDR1 DFQATT, CDR2 SNEGSKA (reference sequence). The CDR3 is made up of 14 amino acids. Trimming at V came to 3 bases and at J to 6 bases, leaving 9 bases not matched to a gene.

DNA of the CDR3: TGTGCCTGGAGTGTACAGTCCACCGGGGAGCTGTTTTTT. Translation: CAWSVQSTGELFF. The chain links TRBV30 to TRBJ2-2; D not certain. Germline assignment: CDR1 GTSNPN and CDR2 SVGIG (reference sequence). Trimming pared 0 bases from V and 4 bases from J, leaving 6 bases between. The CDR3 totals 13 residues.

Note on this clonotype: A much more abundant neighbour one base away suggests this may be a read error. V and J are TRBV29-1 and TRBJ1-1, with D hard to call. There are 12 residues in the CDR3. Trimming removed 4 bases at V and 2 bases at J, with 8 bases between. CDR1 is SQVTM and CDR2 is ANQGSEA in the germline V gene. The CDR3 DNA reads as TGCAGCGTTGGACTGGGAAACACTGAAGCTTTCTTT. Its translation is CSVGLGNTEAFF.

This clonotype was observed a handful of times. DNA for the CDR3: TGTGCCAGCAGCCGCGGGGGGGCTGCCGGGGAGCTGTTTTTT. This encodes CASSRGGAAGELFF. The rearrangement joins TRBV6-1 to TRBJ2-2; 9 bases agree with TRBD2. V lost 6 bases, J lost 6 bases, and 5 bases stayed unmatched. Germline V gives CDR1 MNHNS, CDR2 SASEGT. The CDR3 is 14 residues long.

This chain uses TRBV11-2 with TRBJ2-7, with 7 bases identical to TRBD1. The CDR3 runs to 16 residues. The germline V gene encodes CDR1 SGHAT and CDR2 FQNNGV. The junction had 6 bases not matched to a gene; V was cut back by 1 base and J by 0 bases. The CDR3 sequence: CASSLVATGTSYEQYF. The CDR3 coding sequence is TGTGCCAGCAGCTTAGTGGCGACAGGGACCTCCTACGAGCAGTACTTC.

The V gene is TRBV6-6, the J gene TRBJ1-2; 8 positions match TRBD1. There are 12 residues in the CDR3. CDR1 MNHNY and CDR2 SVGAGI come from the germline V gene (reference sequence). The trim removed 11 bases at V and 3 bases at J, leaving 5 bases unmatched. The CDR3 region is CASEDRDYGYTF. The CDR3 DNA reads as TGTGCCTCGGAGGACAGGGACTATGGCTACACCTTC.

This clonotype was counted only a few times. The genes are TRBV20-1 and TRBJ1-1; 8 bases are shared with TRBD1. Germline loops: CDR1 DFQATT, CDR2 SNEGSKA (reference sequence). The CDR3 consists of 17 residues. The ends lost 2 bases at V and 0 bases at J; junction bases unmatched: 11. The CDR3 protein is CSARRNRGDLMNTEAFF. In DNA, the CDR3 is TGCAGTGCTAGACGTAACAGGGGGGACCTCATGAACACTGAAGCTTTCTTT.

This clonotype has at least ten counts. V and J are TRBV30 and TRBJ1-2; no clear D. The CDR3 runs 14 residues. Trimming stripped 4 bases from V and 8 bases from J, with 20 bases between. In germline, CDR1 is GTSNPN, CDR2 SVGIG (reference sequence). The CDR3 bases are TGTGCCTGGACCCCTTATGGCCTCCCCGCCGGCTACACCTTC. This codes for CAWTPYGLPAGYTF. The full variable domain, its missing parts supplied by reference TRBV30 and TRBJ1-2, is SQTIHQWPATLVQPVGSPLSLECTVEGTSNPNLYWYRQAAGRGLQLLFYSVGIGQISSEVPQNLSASRPQDRQFILSSKKLLLSDSGFYLCAWTPYGLPAGYTFGSGTRLTVV.